A selection of T cell receptor beta chains follows, all from one sample in a study of T cells in Graves' hyperthyroidism and ophthalmopathy. One entry per CDR3 protein, called by TCRdb with MiXCR from the multiplex PCR reads. Of 550,000 to 850,000 distinct CDR3 sequences detected, roughly a sixth appear once; the ten largest clones hold 16%. Sequenced material: blood. These receptors all come from a woman in her fifties or sixties with Graves' hyperthyroidism that later progressed to Graves' ophthalmopathy. Both conserved end residues are part of each CDR3. Clone size is not always given. Where it is, it says once, few, many or a class for expanded clones.

V | length | size | CDR3
TRBV29-1 | 13 | many | CSVDRGGTGELFF
TRBV6-5 | 15 | NA | CASSSPTGSNYGYTF
TRBV19 | 14 | few | CASRLGLGYTEAFF
TRBV13 | 14 | NA | CASSFGTDNQPQHF
TRBV7-9 | 14 | many | CASSTRTENTEAFF
TRBV6-1 | 12 | few | CASSEFGRGYTF
TRBV7-9 | 15 | NA | CASSSGGQGMDTQYF
TRBV5-1 | 16 | NA | CASSPRDELAKNIQYF
TRBV10-3 | 16 | few | CAISAAGGHNTDTQYF
TRBV27 | 15 | NA | CASSRRDTAKNIQYF
TRBV7-9 | 16 | few | CASSSLRSSSYNEQFF
TRBV24-1 | 14 | NA | CATRPKGGGETQYF
TRBV30 | 14 | NA | CAWSVPGYNSPLHF
TRBV3-1 | 15 | NA | CASSQPSGGIYEQYF
TRBV7-9 | 17 | NA | CASRPARGEPSGDTQYF
TRBV3-1 | 14 | many | CASSQGAPTGELFF
TRBV19 | 17 | NA | CASSAGSAGSYNSPLHF
TRBV12-5 | 15 | NA | CASGRPGHEQETQYF
TRBV28 | 12 | few | CASSEGRYEAFF
TRBV11-2 | 14 | many | CASSLGRAGNTIYF
TRBV18 | 15 | NA | CASSPWQAGSNEQFF
TRBV7-9 | 18 | NA | CASSLWLGGIGQDYGYTF
TRBV5-4 | 17 | NA | CASSLGGTLVGTDTQYF
TRBV27 | 13 | NA | CASSTRRARPLHF
TRBV11-2 | 15 | NA | CASSLMGQGSEKLFF
TRBV10-3 | 17 | many | CAISAHQGRLANYGYTF
TRBV6-1 | 17 | many | CASSEGLNSHPSNEQFF
TRBV6-1 | 17 | NA | CASSRSSGTGQGYGYTF
TRBV12-5 | 15 | few | CASGLLRGPGNTIYF
TRBV27 | 19 | few | CASSWGGRTSGGARDTQYF
TRBV2 | 16 | many | CASSPGTERLNTEAFF
TRBV10-3 | 13 | few | CASHRDSDQPQHF
TRBV20-1 | 15 | many | CSARVPDRGWGEQFF
TRBV7-7 | 13 | many | CAVRRDGSYEQYF
TRBV20-1 | 17 | NA | CSASDGGKGGGPYEQYF
TRBV6-1 | 15 | NA | CASSPGTGGADEQYF
TRBV27 | 13 | many | CASSLTGHYGYTF